This T cell receptor beta chain was obtained from a study of human T cells and chemical hapten exposure. At the level of the study: Minor volume differences among pooled libraries chiefly drove per-sample TCR yield variation.

In its sample, this clonotype was seen a few times. Its antigen is still unknown. The authors' total RNA extraction used unfractionated whole blood. Under the authors' procedure: Sample-level TCR yields exhibited a median of around 90,000, with a range of roughly 20,000 to 690,600. TCRdb re-derived calls from the 5' RACE reads in MiXCR, one entry per CDR3 protein. These V and J calls originate from TCRdb's pipeline instead of the authors' own analysis. The sample lists 95,000 to 120,000 distinct CDR3 sequences; around a fifth were seen once. Trimming took off 1 base at V and 3 bases at J, with 4 bases between the two ends. The germline V gene encodes CDR1 SGDLS and CDR2 YYNGEE. CDR3 length: 13 residues. Whole-study results and caveats: DPC sensitization did not alter TCRs above 1 in 1000 frequency.

This chain connects TRBV9 to TRBJ2-2; D ambiguous. The TCR comes from a human donor in good health. As DNA, the CDR3 is TGTGCCAGCAGCGTATTCGACACCGGGGAGCTGTTTTTT. It translates to CASSVFDTGELFF.